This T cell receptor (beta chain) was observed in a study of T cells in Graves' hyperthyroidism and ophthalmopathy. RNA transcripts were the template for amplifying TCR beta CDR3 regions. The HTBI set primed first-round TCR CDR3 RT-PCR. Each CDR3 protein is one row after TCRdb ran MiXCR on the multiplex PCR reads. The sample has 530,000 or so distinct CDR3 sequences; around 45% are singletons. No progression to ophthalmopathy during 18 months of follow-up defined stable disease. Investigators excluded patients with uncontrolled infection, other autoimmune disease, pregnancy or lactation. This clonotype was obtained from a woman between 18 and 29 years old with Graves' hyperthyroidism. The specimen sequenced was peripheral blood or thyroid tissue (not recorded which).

Here the CDR3 DNA reads TGCAGCTTGGGTCAGGGAGGAGGATCACCCCTCCACTTT. This encodes CSLGQGGGSPLHF. The chain couples TRBV29-1 to TRBJ1-6, with a tentative D call TRBD1 (5 bases). CDR1 is SQVTM and CDR2 is ANQGSEA in the germline V gene. The V end lost 8 bases, the J end lost 10 bases, and 18 bases lay between the germline ends. The CDR3 sequence is 13 residues long.